What follows are 26 T cell receptor beta chains derived from one specimen sequenced in a study of cytomegalovirus exposure and HLA in healthy donors. PCR was performed using 60 Vbeta and 13 Jbeta primers. Using immunoSEQ multiplex PCR, the repertoire was profiled, and TCRdb retains in-frame clones only, with some absent. The sample totals about 75,000 clones; its top ten clones hold approximately 4.2%. Sequencing was carried out using PBMCs. The receptors were gathered from a man younger than 35 in good health and CMV-seropositive.

This sequence joins TRBV9 and TRBJ2-1; 9 bases map to TRBD2. The ends lost 3 bases at V and 5 bases at J; junction bases unmatched: 6. Germline assignment: CDR1 SGDLS and CDR2 YYNGEE. The CDR3 contains 15 residues. The CDR3, as DNA: TGTGCCAGCAGCGCGCTAGCGGGGCTGAACAATGAGCAGTTCTTC. Translating gives CASSALAGLNNEQFF.

This rearrangement joins TRBV19 to TRBJ1-1; D not certain. The CDR3 extends over 15 amino acids. V lost 8 bases and J lost 3, with 19 bases in between. Per germline, CDR1 LNHDA and CDR2 SQIVND (reference sequence). Here the CDR3 DNA reads TGTGCCAGTTCGTTGGCAGAACGAGGGTACACTGAAGCTTTCTTT. It specifies CASSLAERGYTEAFF. Full variable domain (outside the CDR3, taken from reference TRBV19 and TRBJ1-1): DGGITQSPKYLFRKEGQNVTLSCEQNLNHDAMYWYRQDPGQGLRLIYYSQIVNDFQKGDIAEGYSVSREKKESFPLTVTSAQKNPTAFYLCASSLAERGYTEAFFGQGTRLTVV.

The chain joins TRBV28 to TRBJ2-7, with no clear D. With 5 bases removed from V and 6 bases from J, the gap between germline ends came to 11 bases. This CDR3 region has 12 residues. Per germline, CDR1 MDHEN and CDR2 SYDVKM. The CDR3 nucleotides read TGTGCCAGCAGTCCGTATACTCGCGAGCAGTACTTC. It encodes CASSPYTREQYF. The full variable domain, completed using reference TRBV28 and TRBJ2-7, is DVKVTQSSRYLVKRTGEKVFLECVQDMDHENMFWYRQDPGLGLRLIYFSYDVKMKEKGDIPEGYSVSREKKERFSLILESASTNQTSMYLCASSPYTREQYFGPGTRLTVT.

This sequence joins TRBV28 and TRBJ1-5; TRBD1 is a possible D gene (6 bases). CDR1 is MDHEN, CDR2 SYDVKM, per germline. The CDR3 is 17 amino acids. Deletions cut 5 bases from V and 0 bases from J, with 17 bases between. CDR3 coding DNA: TGTGCCAGCAGTCAAGAACGAGGGGGTGGTAGCAATCAGCCCCAGCATTTT. Translating gives CASSQERGGGSNQPQHF.

The chain recombines TRBV4-1 with TRBJ2-5; D may be TRBD2 (6 bases). V was clipped by 1 base and J by 0 bases, with 9 bases between them. This CDR3 is 15 amino acids long. Per germline, CDR1 MGHRA and CDR2 YSYEKL. The CDR3 reads CASSQARGYQETQYF. The DNA for the CDR3 is TGCGCCAGCAGCCAAGCCCGGGGGTACCAAGAGACCCAGTACTTC.

The chain joins TRBV14 to TRBJ1-1; D call uncertain. The length of the CDR3 is 13 residues. The V end lost 1 base, the J end lost 6 bases, and 9 bases lay between the germline ends. Germline values: CDR1 SGHDN, CDR2 FVKESK. CDR3 nucleotides: TGTGCCAGCAGCCAAGGTTTTGACTCTGAAGCTTTCTTT. Its protein product is CASSQGFDSEAFF.

The chain employs TRBV4-1 and TRBJ1-2, with 8 positions matching TRBD1. The CDR3 length is 17 residues. Germline lookup yields CDR1 MGHRA and CDR2 YSYEKL. V was clipped by 1 base and J by 8 bases; unmatched bases: 15. The CDR3 loop is CASSQATDRQGAGGYTF. CDR3 bases: TGCGCCAGCAGCCAAGCCACGGACAGGCAGGGGGCTGGGGGCTACACCTTC.

Concerning this clone: The sample holds other DNA sequences that translate to the same CDR3. This chain connects TRBV27 to TRBJ1-1; TRBD1 matches at 7 bases. Germline V gene lookup returns CDR1 MNHEY and CDR2 SMNVEV (reference sequence). This CDR3 spans 13 amino acids. V was pared by 4 bases and J by 5 bases, with 4 bases of the junction left unmatched. DNA of the CDR3: TGTGCCAGCAGTTCACCGGACAGGACTGAAGCTTTCTTT. This sequence encodes CASSSPDRTEAFF.

The V and J genes are TRBV6-1 and TRBJ1-4, with 10 nucleotides matching TRBD1. The junction had 3 bases not matched to a gene; V was cut back by 1 base and J by 7 bases. CDR3 length: 15 amino acids. The germline V gene has CDR1 MNHNS and CDR2 SASEGT. The DNA of the CDR3 is TGTGCCAGCAGTGAAGGTGGACAGGGGGGTGAAAAACTGTTTTTT. Its translation: CASSEGGQGGEKLFF.

V usage is TRBV27 and J usage is TRBJ1-3; no reliable D call. V was cut by 5 bases and J by 0 bases, with 14 bases left in between. The CDR3 length is 16 residues. The germline gives CDR1 MNHEY, CDR2 SMNVEV (reference sequence). As DNA, the CDR3 is TGTGCCAGCAGTCCCCAGGCTACCATCTCTGGAAACACCATATATTTT. Translation gives CASSPQATISGNTIYF.

The gene calls are TRBV11-2 and TRBJ1-1; TRBD1 is a possible D gene (6 bases). CDR1 is SGHAT, CDR2 FQNNGV, per germline. V lost 6 bases, J lost 5 bases, and 19 bases lay in between. The length of the CDR3 is 15 residues. The CDR3 protein is CASRVDRGARTEAFF. CDR3 nucleotides: TGTGCCAGCAGGGTTGATCGGGGGGCGCGGACTGAAGCTTTCTTT.

This chain connects TRBV7-6 to TRBJ2-7; 10 positions agree with TRBD1. The V and J ends lost 5 bases and 2 bases, in that order; junction bases with no gene match: 3. Germline-derived CDR1 and CDR2 are SGHVS and FNYEAQ. There are 14 residues in the CDR3. CDR3 sequence reads: CASSPGTGAYEQYF. The CDR3 nucleotides read TGTGCCAGCAGCCCGGGGACAGGGGCCTACGAGCAGTACTTC.

The chain links TRBV15 to TRBJ2-5; no clear D gene. Germline V gives CDR1 LNHNV, CDR2 YYDKDF (reference sequence). The CDR3 sequence is 15 residues long. The V and J ends lost 5 bases and 4 bases respectively, with 17 bases between them. The CDR3 spells CATSPDAVSLETQYF. In DNA, the CDR3 is TGTGCCACCAGCCCAGATGCCGTCTCATTAGAGACCCAGTACTTC.

V usage is TRBV6-1 and J usage is TRBJ2-3, with 9 bases that match TRBD2. The CDR3 length is 16 residues. J was trimmed by 4 bases and V by 1 base; bases with no gene match: 6. Germline CDR1 and CDR2: MNHNS and SASEGT. The CDR3 coding sequence is TGTGCCAGCAGTGAAGGAGGCGGGAGGGGCGCAGATACGCAGTATTTT. Encoded protein: CASSEGGGRGADTQYF.

CDR3 bases: TGTGCCAGCAGCTTTCCCATGACAGGCTATGGCTACACCTTC. It codes for CASSFPMTGYGYTF. The chain has TRBV7-9 and TRBJ1-2; perhaps TRBD1 as D (6 bases). The germline V gene encodes CDR1 SEHNR and CDR2 FQNEAQ (reference sequence). Trimming shortened V by 3 bases and J by 4 bases, and 12 bases separated the two germline ends. This CDR3 region has 14 residues.

The rearrangement links TRBV7-3 to TRBJ1-2, with D possibly TRBD1 on 5 matching bases. This CDR3 has 13 residues. Trimming took off 0 bases at V and 8 bases at J, with 10 bases between the two ends. The germline V gene encodes CDR1 SGHTA and CDR2 FQGTGA. CDR3 amino acids: CASSLTEGAGYTF. The DNA of the CDR3 is TGTGCCAGCAGCTTAACGGAAGGGGCGGGCTACACCTTC.

The rearrangement links TRBV11-2 to TRBJ2-5, with D possibly matching TRBD2 (5 bases). V lost 1 base and J lost 1, with 10 bases in between. The CDR3 sequence is 15 residues long. Germline CDR1 and CDR2: SGHAT and FQNNGV. Written as DNA, the CDR3 is TGTGCCAGCAGCTTAGGGCAGCGGCCCCAAGAGACCCAGTACTTC. It is translated as CASSLGQRPQETQYF.

V and J are TRBV9 and TRBJ1-2, with unresolved D. Per germline, CDR1 SGDLS and CDR2 YYNGEE. This CDR3 is 12 amino acids long. V lost 3 bases and J 5 bases, leaving 8 bases between the germline ends. The CDR3, as DNA: TGTGCCAGCAGCGGGACTGATTATGGCTACACCTTC. Protein sequence: CASSGTDYGYTF.

The chain uses TRBV28 and TRBJ2-3; 11 bases fit TRBD1. This CDR3 is 16 amino acids long. J was trimmed by 4 bases and V by 5 bases; bases with no gene match: 8. Germline loops: CDR1 MDHEN, CDR2 SYDVKM. CDR3 residues: CASSLGTGGYADTQYF. DNA for the CDR3: TGTGCCAGCAGTCTCGGGACAGGGGGATATGCAGATACGCAGTATTTT.

This sequence joins TRBV29-1 and TRBJ1-4; 9 bases line up with TRBD1. Germline V gene lookup returns CDR1 SQVTM and CDR2 ANQGSEA. Trimming cost V 5 bases and J 5 bases; bases outside gene matches: 3. CDR3 length: 13 amino acids. CDR3 DNA sequence: TGCAGCGTTCTGACAGGGGGGAATGAAAAACTGTTTTTT. It translates to CSVLTGGNEKLFF.

The chain uses TRBV28 and TRBJ2-7, with 8 nucleotides matching TRBD1. This CDR3 is built from 15 residues. Germline lookup yields CDR1 MDHEN and CDR2 SYDVKM. V was clipped by 4 bases and J by 4 bases; unmatched bases: 9. The CDR3 sequence: CASSSNRQGRYEQYF. The DNA of the CDR3 is TGTGCCAGCAGTTCCAACCGACAGGGGCGGTACGAGCAGTACTTC.

This sequence joins TRBV19 and TRBJ1-2, with D hard to call. V lost 3 bases and J lost 6, with 17 bases in between. The CDR3 totals 15 residues. Per germline, CDR1 LNHDA and CDR2 SQIVND (reference sequence). DNA for the CDR3: TGTGCCAGTAGTATTCAAGTCCAGAACACAGATGGCTACACCTTC. Translation: CASSIQVQNTDGYTF.

The V gene is TRBV27, the J gene TRBJ1-3; D perhaps matches TRBD1 (5 bases). The V gene lost 4 bases and the J gene lost 0 bases, with 10 bases spanning the gap. Germline-derived CDR1 and CDR2 are MNHEY and SMNVEV (reference sequence). The CDR3 has 15 amino acids. CDR3 amino acids: CASSSDRHSGNTIYF. CDR3 nucleotide sequence: TGTGCCAGCAGTTCCGACAGACACTCTGGAAACACCATATATTTT.

The chain uses TRBV5-4 and TRBJ1-1, with 9 positions matching TRBD1. CDR1 SGHNT and CDR2 YYREEE come from the germline V gene (reference sequence). The CDR3 runs to 18 residues. The J segment lost 2 bases and the V segment lost 7 bases, leaving 18 bases of the junction unmatched. CDR3 amino acids: CASVHNRDREGGNTEAFF. The DNA for the CDR3 is TGTGCCAGCGTCCATAACCGGGACAGGGAGGGAGGAAACACTGAAGCTTTCTTT.

The V call is TRBV29-1, the J call TRBJ2-3, with 11 bases identical to TRBD2. V lost 5 bases to trimming and J lost 5 bases; unmatched junction nucleotides: 9. The CDR3 runs 15 residues. From germline, CDR1 is SQVTM and CDR2 ANQGSEA. The CDR3 coding sequence is TGCAGCGTTATTATAGCGGGAGGGCCAGAAGATACGCAGTATTTT. It encodes CSVIIAGGPEDTQYF.

The chain has TRBV6-5 and TRBJ1-6; 8 bases map to TRBD1. The CDR3 spans 15 residues. Germline V CDR1 and CDR2: MNHEY, SVGAGI. The trim removed 6 bases at V and 10 bases at J, leaving 11 bases unmatched. In DNA, the CDR3 is TGTGCCAGCAGCCCGCAGGGGGCTGGTGGGTCACCCCTCCACTTT. Encoded protein: CASSPQGAGGSPLHF.